This entry lists 15 T cell receptor beta chains sequenced from one sample in a study of T cells after yellow fever vaccination. TCRdb used MiXCR to reprocess the 5' RACE reads, holding one entry per CDR3 protein. The table records about 130,000 distinct CDR3 sequences, 6.5% to 8% of them present only once. The input for sequencing was CD4+ T cells sorted from PBMCs, taken roughly 10 days after the first yellow fever vaccination. Every receptor here comes from a man between 18 and 35 years old who received the YFV17D yellow fever vaccine.

Ten or more counts support this clonotype. The chain employs TRBV4-3 and TRBJ2-3; no reliable D call. Between the trimmed V and J ends, which lost 0 bases and 0 bases, there was a span of 4 bases. This CDR3 comprises 14 residues. From germline, CDR1 is LGHNA and CDR2 YSLEER. CDR3 nucleotide sequence: TGCGCCAGCAGCCAAGATGACAGCACAGATACGCAGTATTTT. Protein: CASSQDDSTDTQYF.

This clonotype was found many times. The CDR3 loop is CATKGAGYNEQFF. Written as DNA, the CDR3 is TGTGCCACCAAGGGGGCGGGGTACAATGAGCAGTTCTTC. The chain is built from TRBV27 and TRBJ2-1; TRBD1 might be the D (7 bases). The V end lost 10 bases, the J end lost 4 bases, and 14 bases lay between the germline ends. Germline V lookup: CDR1 MNHEY, CDR2 SMNVEV (reference sequence). The CDR3 is made up of 13 amino acids.

This chain's CDR3 is CSAGGGGQPQHF. The CDR3, as DNA: TGCAGTGCTGGGGGGGGCGGTCAGCCCCAGCATTTT. This chain joins TRBV20-1 and TRBJ1-5; D possibly corresponds to TRBD1 (6 bases). CDR3 size: 12 residues. V dropped 5 bases and J dropped 6 bases, with 11 bases sitting between them. Germline V lookup: CDR1 DFQATT, CDR2 SNEGSKA (reference sequence).

This clonotype was observed at least ten times. V usage is TRBV5-1 and J usage is TRBJ2-1; 8 bases are a match to TRBD2. Germline lookup yields CDR1 SGHRS and CDR2 YFSETQ. The V and J ends lost 1 base and 7 bases, in that order; junction bases with no gene match: 7. CDR3 size: 15 residues. This CDR3 is CASSLNAGGGNEQFF. CDR3 nucleotides: TGCGCCAGCAGCTTGAATGCGGGGGGAGGGAATGAGCAGTTCTTC.

The sample holds many counts of this clonotype. V and J are TRBV9 and TRBJ2-3, with D perhaps TRBD2 (6 bases). The germline V and J ends were trimmed by 4 bases and 6 bases, with 12 bases remaining between them. This CDR3 has 13 amino acids. CDR1 SGDLS and CDR2 YYNGEE come from the germline V gene. CDR3 nucleotides: TGTGCCAGCAGCTACGGGACTTCGGATACGCAGTATTTT. Its protein is CASSYGTSDTQYF.

The rearrangement joins TRBV12-3 or TRBV12-4 to TRBJ1-2; D is ambiguous. The length of the CDR3 is 13 residues. The V and J ends lost 10 bases and 4 bases respectively, with 16 bases between them. CDR3 DNA sequence: TGTGCCATCACTGCTGGGATGGGCTATGGCTACACCTTC. The encoded protein is CAITAGMGYGYTF.

This clonotype was counted ten times or more. This chain connects TRBV5-1 to TRBJ2-6; D could derive from TRBD1 or TRBD2 (6 bases each). The CDR3 is made up of 17 amino acids. Germline CDR1 reads SGHRS; CDR2 reads YFSETQ. V shed 3 bases and J shed 2 bases, with 15 bases lying between them. The CDR3 DNA follows: TGCGCCAGCAGCTCGTTGGGGGGCTTAGCTGGGGCCAACGTCCTGACTTTC. Encoded protein: CASSSLGGLAGANVLTF.

V gene TRBV5-4 combines with J gene TRBJ2-3, with 10 bases fitting TRBD2. CDR1 is SGHNT, CDR2 YYREEE, per germline (reference sequence). The CDR3 runs to 16 residues. V was pared by 4 bases and J by 6 bases, with 11 bases of the junction left unmatched. The CDR3 is CASSTPKAGGVDTQYF. DNA of the CDR3: TGTGCCAGCAGCACCCCTAAAGCGGGGGGGGTGGATACGCAGTATTTT.

The sample holds many counts of this clonotype. The chain has TRBV3-1 and TRBJ2-3; D is unresolved. Trimming left V 5 bases short and J 0 bases short, with 9 bases between. This CDR3 contains 14 residues. CDR1 is LGHDT and CDR2 is YNNKEL in the germline V gene (reference sequence). The CDR3 sequence: CASSYTASTDTQYF. CDR3 nucleotides: TGTGCCAGCAGCTATACAGCAAGCACAGATACGCAGTATTTT.

This clonotype was seen a few times. This chain connects TRBV27 to TRBJ1-5, with TRBD1 matching over 9 bases. Germline V gives CDR1 MNHEY, CDR2 SMNVEV (reference sequence). CDR3 length: 14 amino acids. V was clipped by 5 bases and J by 4 bases; unmatched bases: 3. CDR3 amino acids: CASSQGQGNQPQHF. In DNA form, the CDR3 reads TGTGCCAGCAGTCAGGGACAGGGAAATCAGCCCCAGCATTTT.

This clonotype was observed at least ten times. J is TRBJ2-3 and V is TRBV15, with no clear D. The V and J ends lost 1 base and 1 base respectively, with 9 bases between them. Germline CDR1 and CDR2: LNHNV and YYDKDF (reference sequence). The CDR3 covers 15 residues. CDR3: CATSRGFGGTDTQYF. CDR3 sequence (DNA): TGTGCCACCAGCAGAGGGTTTGGGGGCACAGATACGCAGTATTTT.

This clonotype was detected ten times or more. The rearrangement uses TRBV24-1 and TRBJ2-2; TRBD1 agrees at 10 bases. CDR1 and CDR2 (germline): KGHDR, SFDVKD. V shed 7 bases and J 6 bases; nucleotides not matched to a gene: 7. This CDR3 has 15 residues. The chain's CDR3 is CATRETGGASGELFF. DNA for the CDR3: TGTGCCACCAGGGAGACAGGGGGCGCGTCCGGGGAGCTGTTTTTT.

The chain is built from TRBV5-1 and TRBJ1-2, with D possibly being TRBD1 (5 bases). This CDR3 comprises 17 residues. CDR1 is SGHRS and CDR2 is YFSETQ in the germline V gene. V dropped 1 base and J dropped 8 bases, with 24 bases sitting between them. The CDR3 here is CASSLFMTVGEGSGYTF. The CDR3 DNA reads as TGCGCCAGCAGCTTGTTTATGACAGTAGGGGAAGGTAGCGGCTACACCTTC.

The table lists this clonotype with many counts. The rearrangement uses TRBV20-1 and TRBJ1-5, with D uncertain. Germline V CDR1 and CDR2: DFQATT, SNEGSKA (reference sequence). The V gene lost 5 bases and the J gene lost 1 base, with 6 bases spanning the gap. The CDR3 totals 12 residues. CDR3 sequence reads: CSAQRSNQPQHF. As DNA, the CDR3 is TGCAGTGCTCAGAGGAGCAATCAGCCCCAGCATTTT.

In its sample, this clonotype was seen many times. The V and J genes are TRBV3-1 and TRBJ2-2; unclear D gene. This CDR3 contains 12 residues. The germline CDR1 and CDR2 sequences are LGHDT and YNNKEL (reference sequence). Trimming shortened V by 3 bases and J by 3 bases, and 2 bases separated the two germline ends. CDR3 loop: CASSQDTGELFF. The CDR3, as DNA: TGTGCCAGCAGCCAGGACACCGGGGAGCTGTTTTTT.